The 9 T cell receptor beta chains presented below share a single source sample, sequenced in a study of blood T cell repertoires in COVID-19. Sequencing was performed with immunoSEQ multiplex PCR; in TCRdb, only in-frame clones are kept and a portion is missing. The profile shows roughly 220,000 clones, about four fifths of them singletons. The sequencing sample was made of peripheral blood. The receptor set was obtained from a woman aged 30 to 39 who had recovered from COVID-19.

The chain has TRBV7-9 and TRBJ2-1; D possibly corresponds to TRBD2 (6 bases). CDR1 is SEHNR and CDR2 is FQNEAQ in the germline V gene (reference sequence). Trimming cost V 1 base and J 5 bases, with 15 bases left between them. This CDR3 comprises 16 residues. The CDR3 sequence: CASSLGGTQTDNEQFF. Here the CDR3 DNA reads TGTGCCAGCAGCTTAGGCGGGACTCAAACCGACAATGAGCAGTTCTTC.

The chain links TRBV5-4 to TRBJ2-2; 9 bases line up with TRBD2. V dropped 1 base and J dropped 4; count of bases not matched to a gene: 8. The CDR3 has 17 amino acids. Germline-derived CDR1 and CDR2 are SGHNT and YYREEE (reference sequence). CDR3 bases: TGTGCCAGCAGCTTGACGCTAGCGGGATTCTTCACCGGGGAGCTGTTTTTT. Its translation: CASSLTLAGFFTGELFF.

Written as DNA, the CDR3 is TGTGCCAGCAGTTTGGACATTTGGACTGAAGCTTTCTTT. Its protein is CASSLDIWTEAFF. J is TRBJ1-1 and V is TRBV2, with D tentatively TRBD1 (5 bases). Trimming removed 5 bases from V and 5 bases from J, with 12 bases in between. Germline CDR1 reads SNHLY; CDR2 reads FYNNEI. CDR3 length equals 13 residues.

This clone was seen a few times. CDR3 sequence reads: CASSLNSGHGLYEQYF. The CDR3 bases are TGCGCCAGCAGCTTAAACTCGGGACATGGATTATACGAGCAGTACTTC. The chain carries TRBV5-1 and TRBJ2-7; TRBD1 is a possible D gene (6 bases). Trimming removed 2 bases at V and 4 bases at J, with 19 bases between. The CDR3 totals 16 residues. CDR1 is SGHRS and CDR2 is YFSETQ in the germline V gene.

This chain connects TRBV4-1 to TRBJ2-1; D is possibly TRBD2 (5 bases). Germline V lookup: CDR1 MGHRA, CDR2 YSYEKL. V was shortened by 0 bases and J by 3 bases, with 12 bases between the two germline ends. This CDR3 spans 16 amino acids. CDR3 sequence: CASSQDLRENYNEQFF. The CDR3 DNA sequence: TGCGCCAGCAGCCAAGATCTGAGGGAGAACTACAATGAGCAGTTCTTC.

The chain joins TRBV19 to TRBJ2-7, with D maybe TRBD2 (6 bases). From germline, CDR1 is LNHDA and CDR2 SQIVND (reference sequence). The V end lost 3 bases, the J end lost 2 bases, and 11 bases lay between the germline ends. This CDR3 region has 14 residues. The CDR3 DNA follows: TGTGCCAGTAGTATTGGAGGCGGGACCTACGAGCAGTACTTC. Its protein product is CASSIGGGTYEQYF.

The chain employs TRBV6-5 and TRBJ1-2; maybe TRBD1 (6 bases). V was trimmed by 11 bases and J by 5 bases, leaving 24 bases between them. The CDR3 is 15 amino acids. Germline CDR1 and CDR2: MNHEY and SVGAGI. The CDR3: CAAREGTSTLYGYTF. The CDR3 DNA reads TGTGCCGCAAGAGAGGGGACATCAACCCTTTATGGCTACACCTTC.

The chain recombines TRBV9 with TRBJ1-2; the match to TRBD1 covers 10 bases. Per germline, CDR1 SGDLS and CDR2 YYNGEE. The CDR3 length is 17 residues. V was clipped by 0 bases and J by 5 bases; unmatched bases: 10. CDR3 amino acids: CASSVEGWGQGSYGYTF. The CDR3 bases are TGTGCCAGCAGCGTAGAAGGTTGGGGACAGGGGAGTTATGGCTACACCTTC.

The chain carries TRBV15 and TRBJ1-6, with 7 bases identical to TRBD1. J gave up 8 bases and V 4 bases, and 8 bases lay outside the gene matches. Germline assignment: CDR1 LNHNV and CDR2 YYDKDF (reference sequence). The CDR3 sequence is 15 residues long. The CDR3 region is CATSKRATGDSPLHF. The CDR3 DNA sequence: TGTGCCACCAGCAAGAGGGCCACAGGGGATTCACCCCTCCACTTT.